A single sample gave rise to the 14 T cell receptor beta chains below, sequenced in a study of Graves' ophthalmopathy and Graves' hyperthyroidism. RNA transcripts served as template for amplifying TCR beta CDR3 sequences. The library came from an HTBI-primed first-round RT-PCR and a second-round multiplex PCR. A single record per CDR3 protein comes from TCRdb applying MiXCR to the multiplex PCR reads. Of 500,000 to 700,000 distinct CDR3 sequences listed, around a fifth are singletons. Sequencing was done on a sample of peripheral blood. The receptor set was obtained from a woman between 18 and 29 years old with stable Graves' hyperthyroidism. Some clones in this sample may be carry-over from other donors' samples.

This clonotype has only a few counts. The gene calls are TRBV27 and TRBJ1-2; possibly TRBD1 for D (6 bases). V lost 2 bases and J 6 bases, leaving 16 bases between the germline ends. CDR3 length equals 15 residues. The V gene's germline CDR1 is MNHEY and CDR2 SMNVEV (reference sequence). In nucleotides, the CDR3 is TGTGCCAGCAGTTTACGGGGGGCCAACCCCCATGGCTACACCTTC. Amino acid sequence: CASSLRGANPHGYTF.

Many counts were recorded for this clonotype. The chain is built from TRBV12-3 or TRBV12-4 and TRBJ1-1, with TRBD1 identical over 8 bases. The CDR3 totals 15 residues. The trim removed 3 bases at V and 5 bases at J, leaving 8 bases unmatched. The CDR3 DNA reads TGTGCCAGCAGTTTGTTCCAGGGGGCGCAAACTGAAGCTTTCTTT. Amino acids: CASSLFQGAQTEAFF.

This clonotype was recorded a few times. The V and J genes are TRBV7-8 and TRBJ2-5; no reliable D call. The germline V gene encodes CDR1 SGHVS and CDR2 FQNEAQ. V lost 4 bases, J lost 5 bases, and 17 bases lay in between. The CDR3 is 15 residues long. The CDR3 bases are TGTGCCAGCAGCTCAGAAAGAATCCGGGTTGAGACCCAGTACTTC. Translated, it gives CASSSERIRVETQYF.

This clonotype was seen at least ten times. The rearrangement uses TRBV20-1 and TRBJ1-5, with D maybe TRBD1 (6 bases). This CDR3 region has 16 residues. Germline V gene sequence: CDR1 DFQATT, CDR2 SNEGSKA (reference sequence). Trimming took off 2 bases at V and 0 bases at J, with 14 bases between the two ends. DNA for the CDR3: TGCAGTGCTAGAAAAGGGGGAAGCGATAGCAATCAGCCCCAGCATTTT. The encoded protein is CSARKGGSDSNQPQHF.

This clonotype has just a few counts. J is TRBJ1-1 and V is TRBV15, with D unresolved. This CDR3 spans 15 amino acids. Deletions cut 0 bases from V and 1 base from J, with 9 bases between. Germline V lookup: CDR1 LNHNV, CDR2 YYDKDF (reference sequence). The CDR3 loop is CATSRDIRTNTEAFF. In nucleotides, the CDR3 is TGTGCCACCAGCAGAGATATCCGGACGAACACTGAAGCTTTCTTT.

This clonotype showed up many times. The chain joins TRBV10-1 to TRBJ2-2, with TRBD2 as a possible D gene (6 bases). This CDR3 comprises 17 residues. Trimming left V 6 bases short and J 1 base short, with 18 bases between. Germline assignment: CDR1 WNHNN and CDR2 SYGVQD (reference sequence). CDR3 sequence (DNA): TGCGCCAGCAGGGCCAACACGGGACTTATGAACACCGGGGAGCTGTTTTTT. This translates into CASRANTGLMNTGELFF.

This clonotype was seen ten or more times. In DNA form, the CDR3 reads TGTGCCAGCAGCAGTAGCGGGAGGCGACCAGAGACCCAGTACTTC. Protein product: CASSSSGRRPETQYF. The chain joins TRBV27 to TRBJ2-5; 10 positions match TRBD2. The CDR3 has 15 amino acids. Germline V CDR1 and CDR2: MNHEY, SMNVEV (reference sequence). V was pared by 6 bases and J by 4 bases, with 8 bases of the junction left unmatched.

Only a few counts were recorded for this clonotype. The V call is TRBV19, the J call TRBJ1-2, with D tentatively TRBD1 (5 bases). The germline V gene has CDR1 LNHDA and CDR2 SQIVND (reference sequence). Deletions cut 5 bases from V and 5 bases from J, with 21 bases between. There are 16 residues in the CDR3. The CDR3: CASSLSSGTDFYGYTF. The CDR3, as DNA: TGTGCCAGTAGTCTCAGCTCCGGGACGGACTTTTATGGCTACACCTTC.

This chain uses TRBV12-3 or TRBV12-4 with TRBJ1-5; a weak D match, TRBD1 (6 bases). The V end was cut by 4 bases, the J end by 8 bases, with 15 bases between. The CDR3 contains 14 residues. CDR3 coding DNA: TGTGCCAGCAGTTATGTCCGGGGGGCAGAGCCCCAGCATTTT. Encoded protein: CASSYVRGAEPQHF.

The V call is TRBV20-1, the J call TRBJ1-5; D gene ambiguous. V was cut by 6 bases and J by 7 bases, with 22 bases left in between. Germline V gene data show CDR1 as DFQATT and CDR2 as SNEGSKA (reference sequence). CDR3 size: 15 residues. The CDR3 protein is CSAPSLFGEGQPQHF. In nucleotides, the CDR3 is TGCAGTGCGCCGTCCCTGTTCGGGGAGGGACAGCCCCAGCATTTT.

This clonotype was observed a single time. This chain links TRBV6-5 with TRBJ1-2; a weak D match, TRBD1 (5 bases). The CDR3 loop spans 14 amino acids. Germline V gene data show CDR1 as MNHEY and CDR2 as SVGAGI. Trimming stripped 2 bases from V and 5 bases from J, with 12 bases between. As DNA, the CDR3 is TGTGCCAGCAGTTACGTAAGGGGACCGTATGGCTACACCTTC. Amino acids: CASSYVRGPYGYTF.

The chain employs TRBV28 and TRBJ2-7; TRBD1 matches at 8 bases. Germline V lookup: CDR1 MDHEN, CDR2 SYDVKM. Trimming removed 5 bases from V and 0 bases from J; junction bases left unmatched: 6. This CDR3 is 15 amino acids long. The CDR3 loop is CASSTPGTGSYEQYF. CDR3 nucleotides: TGTGCCAGCAGTACTCCCGGGACAGGCTCCTACGAGCAGTACTTC.

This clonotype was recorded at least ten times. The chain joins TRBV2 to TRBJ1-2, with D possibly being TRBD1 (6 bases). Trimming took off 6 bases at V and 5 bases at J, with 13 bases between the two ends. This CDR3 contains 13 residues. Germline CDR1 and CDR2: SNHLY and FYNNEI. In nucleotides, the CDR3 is TGTGCCAGCAGAAGGGGGGCTAGGTATGGCTACACCTTC. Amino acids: CASRRGARYGYTF.

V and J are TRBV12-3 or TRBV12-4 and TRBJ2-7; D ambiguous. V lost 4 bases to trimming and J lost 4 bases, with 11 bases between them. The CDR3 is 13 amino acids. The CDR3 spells CASSSNPKYEQYF. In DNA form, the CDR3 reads TGTGCCAGCAGTTCCAACCCAAAGTACGAGCAGTACTTC.